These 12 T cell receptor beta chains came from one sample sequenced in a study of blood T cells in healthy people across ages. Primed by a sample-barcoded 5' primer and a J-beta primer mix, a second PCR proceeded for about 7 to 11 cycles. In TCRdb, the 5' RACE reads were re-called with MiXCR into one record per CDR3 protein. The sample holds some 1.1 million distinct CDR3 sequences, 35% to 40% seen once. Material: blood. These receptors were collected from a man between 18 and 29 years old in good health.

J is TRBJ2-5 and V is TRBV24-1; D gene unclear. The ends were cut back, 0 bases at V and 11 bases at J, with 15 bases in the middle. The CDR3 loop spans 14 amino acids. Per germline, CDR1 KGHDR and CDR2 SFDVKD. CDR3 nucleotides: TGTGCCACCAGTGATTTGCTGGCAGGCAATGAGCAGTACTTC. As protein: CATSDLLAGNEQYF.

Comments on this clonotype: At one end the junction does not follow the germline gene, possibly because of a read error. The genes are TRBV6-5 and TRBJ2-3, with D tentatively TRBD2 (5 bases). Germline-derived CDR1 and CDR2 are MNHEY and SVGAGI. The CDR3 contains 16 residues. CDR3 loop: CASSYQDPRGKDMQYF. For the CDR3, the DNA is TGTGCCAGCAGTTACCAGGACCCACGGGGAAAAGATATGCAGTATTTT.

The CDR3 DNA is TGTGCCAGCAGCGAGGGGGGACAGCCTAACTATGGCTACACCTTC. It yields the protein CASSEGGQPNYGYTF. The chain is built from TRBV9 and TRBJ1-2; 7 nucleotides match TRBD1. This CDR3 is built from 15 residues. Germline trimming cut 3 bases from V and 0 bases from J; bases unmatched to any gene: 5. The V gene's germline CDR1 is SGDLS and CDR2 YYNGEE. The variable domain in full, completed from reference TRBV9 and TRBJ1-2, reads DSGVTQTPKHLITATGQRVTLRCSPRSGDLSVYWYQQSLDQGLQFLIQYYNGEERAKGNILERFSAQQFPDLHSELNLSSLELGDSALYFCASSEGGQPNYGYTFGSGTRLTVV.

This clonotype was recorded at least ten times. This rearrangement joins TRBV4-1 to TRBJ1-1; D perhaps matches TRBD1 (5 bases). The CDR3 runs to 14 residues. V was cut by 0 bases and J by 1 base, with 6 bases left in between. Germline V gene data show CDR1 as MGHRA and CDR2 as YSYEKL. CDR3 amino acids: CASSQDTGNTEAFF. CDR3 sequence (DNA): TGCGCCAGCAGCCAAGATACAGGGAACACTGAAGCTTTCTTT.

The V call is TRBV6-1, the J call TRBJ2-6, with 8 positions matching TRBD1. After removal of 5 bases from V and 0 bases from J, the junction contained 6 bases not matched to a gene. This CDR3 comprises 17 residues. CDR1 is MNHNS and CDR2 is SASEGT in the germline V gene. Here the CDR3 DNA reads TGTGCCAGCAGTCCGGGACAGGCCTTCTCTGGGGCCAACGTCCTGACTTTC. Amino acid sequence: CASSPGQAFSGANVLTF.

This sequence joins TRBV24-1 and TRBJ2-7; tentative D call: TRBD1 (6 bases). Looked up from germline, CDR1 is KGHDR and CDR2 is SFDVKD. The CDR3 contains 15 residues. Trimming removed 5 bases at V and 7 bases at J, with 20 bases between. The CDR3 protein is CATSVAGTHNNEQYF. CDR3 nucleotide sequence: TGTGCCACCAGTGTCGCCGGGACACACAACAATGAGCAGTACTTC.

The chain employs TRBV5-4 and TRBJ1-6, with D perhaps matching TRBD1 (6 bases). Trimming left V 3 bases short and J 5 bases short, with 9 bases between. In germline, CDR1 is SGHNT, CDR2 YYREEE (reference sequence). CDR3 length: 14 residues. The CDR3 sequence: CASSSQGNNSPLHF. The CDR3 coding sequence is TGTGCCAGCAGCTCCCAGGGGAATAATTCACCCCTCCACTTT.

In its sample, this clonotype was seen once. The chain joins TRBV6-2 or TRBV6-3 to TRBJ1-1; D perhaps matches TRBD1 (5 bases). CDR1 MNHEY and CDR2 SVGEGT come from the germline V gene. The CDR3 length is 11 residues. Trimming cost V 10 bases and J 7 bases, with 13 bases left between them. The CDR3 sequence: CATEGSSEAFF. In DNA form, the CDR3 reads TGTGCCACCGAGGGGTCCAGTGAAGCTTTCTTT.

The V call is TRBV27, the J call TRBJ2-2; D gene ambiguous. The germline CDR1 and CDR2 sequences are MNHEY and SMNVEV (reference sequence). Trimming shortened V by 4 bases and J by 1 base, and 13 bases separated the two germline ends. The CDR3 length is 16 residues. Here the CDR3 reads CASSSLVGMNTGELFF. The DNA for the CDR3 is TGTGCCAGCAGTTCCCTCGTAGGGATGAACACCGGGGAGCTGTTTTTT.

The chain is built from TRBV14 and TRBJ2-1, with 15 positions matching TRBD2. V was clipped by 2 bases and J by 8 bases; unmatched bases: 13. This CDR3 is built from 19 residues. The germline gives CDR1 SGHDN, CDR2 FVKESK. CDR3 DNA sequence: TGTGCCAGCAGCCAAAGAATTCGGACTAGCGGGGGGGCCTATTATGAGCAGTTCTTC. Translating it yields CASSQRIRTSGGAYYEQFF.

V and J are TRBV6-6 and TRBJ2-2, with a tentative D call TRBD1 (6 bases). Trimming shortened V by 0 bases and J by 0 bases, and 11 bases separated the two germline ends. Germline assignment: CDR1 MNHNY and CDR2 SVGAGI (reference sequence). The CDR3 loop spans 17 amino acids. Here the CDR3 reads CASSYSSDSTNTGELFF. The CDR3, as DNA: TGTGCCAGCAGTTACTCCTCGGACAGCACGAACACCGGGGAGCTGTTTTTT.

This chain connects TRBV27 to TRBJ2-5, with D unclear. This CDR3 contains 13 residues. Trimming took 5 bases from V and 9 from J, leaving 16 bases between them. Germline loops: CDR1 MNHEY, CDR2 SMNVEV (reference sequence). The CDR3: CASSATDLSAQYF. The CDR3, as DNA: TGTGCCAGCAGTGCCACCGATCTGTCGGCCCAGTACTTC.